The rows below give T cell receptor beta chains drawn from one sample of a study of OX40 agonist ivuxolimab in advanced cancers. Assay: immunoSEQ multiplex PCR; the TCRdb copy retains only in-frame clones and omits some. The sample carries fewer than 75,000 clones, more than 75% recorded once. The source was CD4+ or CD8+ T cells sorted from blood, collected in a trial of the OX40 agonist ivuxolimab. These receptors all come from an adult with an advanced solid tumor such as melanoma, head and neck, liver or kidney cancer. Both conserved end residues are part of each CDR3. A D gene is named only where the DNA matches it firmly. Size values are once, few and many counts, or a class for expanded clones, and some rows have none.

j_gene	v_gene	abundance	d_gene	CDR3aa	CDR3nt
TRBJ2-1	TRBV4-2	-	-	CASSQVGGSYNEQFF	TGTGCCAGCAGCCAAGTCGGGGGCTCCTACAATGAGCAGTTCTTC
TRBJ1-1	TRBV18	few	TRBD1	CASSIGQGMNTEAFF	TGTGCCAGCTCAATTGGACAGGGTATGAACACTGAAGCTTTCTTT
TRBJ2-7	TRBV19	-	-	CASSRLDGYEQYF	TGTGCCAGTAGCCGACTAGACGGCTACGAGCAGTACTTC
TRBJ2-7	TRBV30	-	-	CAWSPGQTYEQYF	TGTGCCTGGAGTCCCGGACAGACCTACGAGCAGTACTTC
TRBJ2-1	TRBV7-9	-	TRBD1	CASSYSGTVINEQFF	TGTGCCAGCAGCTATTCCGGGACAGTAATAAATGAGCAGTTCTTC
TRBJ2-2	TRBV28	-	-	CASSLWGSGRDTGELFF	TGTGCCAGCAGTTTATGGGGATCGGGGCGGGACACCGGGGAGCTGTTTTTT
TRBJ2-7	TRBV7-2	-	TRBD2	CASSPGTSENEQYF	TGTGCCAGCAGCCCCGGGACTAGCGAGAACGAGCAGTACTTC
TRBJ1-2	TRBV2	once	-	CASSERAPRGGNYGYTF	TGTGCCAGCAGTGAAAGGGCCCCAAGGGGGGGGAACTATGGCTACACCTTC
TRBJ1-4	TRBV2	once	-	CASSEARGGLGEKLFF	TGTGCCAGCAGTGAAGCGCGGGGGGGGCTGGGTGAAAAACTGTTTTTT
TRBJ2-1	TRBV4-3	few	-	CASSQDLVTNEQFF	TGCGCCAGCAGCCAAGACCTAGTGACGAATGAGCAGTTCTTC
TRBJ1-1	TRBV7-2	-	-	CASSYFGNTGVQAFF	TGTGCCAGCAGCTATTTTGGGAACACGGGGGTTCAAGCTTTCTTT
TRBJ1-5	TRBV2	-	-	CASSENTGQPQHF	TGTGCCAGCAGTGAAAACACTGGGCAGCCCCAGCATTTT
TRBJ2-3	TRBV5-4	-	-	CASRPDRATDTQYF	TGTGCCAGCAGGCCGGACAGAGCCACAGATACGCAGTATTTT
TRBJ2-7	TRBV2	-	-	CASKVGGSYEQYF	TGTGCCAGCAAGGTCGGGGGCTCCTACGAGCAGTACTTC
TRBJ1-5	TRBV18	-	TRBD1	CASSPSLTGGWQPQHF	TGTGCCAGCTCACCATCGCTAACAGGGGGTTGGCAGCCCCAGCATTTT
TRBJ1-2	TRBV18	once	-	CASSPRGRDTYGYTF	TGTGCCAGCTCACCTCGGGGGAGGGATACTTATGGCTACACCTTC
TRBJ1-1	TRBV9	few	-	CARPPEGVDTEAFF	TGTGCCAGGCCCCCTGAGGGGGTCGACACTGAAGCTTTCTTT
TRBJ1-2	TRBV6-6	-	-	CASREGRDYGYTF	TGTGCCAGCAGGGAGGGGCGCGATTATGGCTACACCTTC
TRBJ2-2	TRBV9	-	TRBD2	CASSVSQLAGDVSTGELFF	TGTGCCAGCAGCGTGTCTCAACTAGCGGGAGATGTCAGTACCGGGGAGCTGTTTTTT
TRBJ2-3	TRBV19	-	-	CASSSRAGQNPTDTQYF	TGTGCCAGTAGTTCCCGAGCGGGACAGAATCCCACAGATACGCAGTATTTT
TRBJ2-7	TRBV5-1	-	TRBD1	CASSVTGVTYEQYF	TGCGCCAGCAGCGTGACAGGGGTTACCTACGAGCAGTACTTC
TRBJ1-1	TRBV4-2	-	-	CASSQAPQEGTEAFF	TGTGCCAGCAGCCAAGCCCCCCAGGAGGGCACTGAAGCTTTCTTT
TRBJ1-3	TRBV6-1	-	-	CASSPAPTTGNTIYF	TGTGCCAGCAGTCCGGCCCCAACGACTGGAAACACCATATATTTT
TRBJ1-1	TRBV2	-	-	CASRDLANTEAFF	TGTGCCAGCAGGGATCTAGCGAACACTGAAGCTTTCTTT
TRBJ2-7	TRBV4-2	-	TRBD2	CASSPGTISYEQYF	TGTGCCAGCAGTCCCGGGACTATCTCCTACGAGCAGTACTTC
TRBJ1-2	TRBV28	-	-	CASSFLPGGYTF	TGTGCCAGCAGTTTCCTTCCGGGGGGCTACACCTTC
TRBJ2-6	TRBV7-2	-	-	CASRLGGTTGANVLTF	TGTGCCAGCAGGTTGGGAGGAACCACTGGGGCCAACGTCCTGACTTTC
TRBJ2-1	TRBV4-3	-	-	CASSQIAWGDEQFF	TGCGCCAGCAGCCAAATTGCGTGGGGAGATGAGCAGTTCTTC
TRBJ1-1	TRBV5-1	-	-	CASSFGQGEAFF	TGCGCCAGCAGCTTCGGGCAGGGTGAAGCTTTCTTT